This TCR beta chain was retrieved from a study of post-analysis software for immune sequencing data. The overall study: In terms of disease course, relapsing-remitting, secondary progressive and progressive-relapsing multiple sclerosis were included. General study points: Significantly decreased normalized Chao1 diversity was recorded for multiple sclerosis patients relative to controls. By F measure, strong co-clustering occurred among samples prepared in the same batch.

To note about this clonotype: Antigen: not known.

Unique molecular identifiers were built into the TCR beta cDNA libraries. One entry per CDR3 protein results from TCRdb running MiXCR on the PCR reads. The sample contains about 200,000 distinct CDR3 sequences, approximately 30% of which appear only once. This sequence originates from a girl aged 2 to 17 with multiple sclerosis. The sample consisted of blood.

CDR3 DNA: TGTGCCAGCAGCCAGGACAGTGTGCCATACAATGAGCAGTTCTTC. Its translation: CASSQDSVPYNEQFF. This chain joins TRBV12-3 or TRBV12-4 and TRBJ2-1; maybe TRBD1 (6 bases). V shed 6 bases and J shed 4 bases, with 16 bases lying between them. CDR3 length equals 15 residues.